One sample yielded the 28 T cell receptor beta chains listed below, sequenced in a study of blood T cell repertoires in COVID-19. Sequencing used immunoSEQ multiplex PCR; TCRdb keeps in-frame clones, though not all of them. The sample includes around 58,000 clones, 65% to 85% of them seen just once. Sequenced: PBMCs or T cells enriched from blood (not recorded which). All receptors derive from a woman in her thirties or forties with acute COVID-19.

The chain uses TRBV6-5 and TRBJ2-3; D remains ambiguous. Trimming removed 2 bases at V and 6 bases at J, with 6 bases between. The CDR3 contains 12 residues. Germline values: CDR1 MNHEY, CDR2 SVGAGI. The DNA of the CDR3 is TGTGCCAGCAGTTACGCAGTCGATACGCAGTATTTT. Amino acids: CASSYAVDTQYF.

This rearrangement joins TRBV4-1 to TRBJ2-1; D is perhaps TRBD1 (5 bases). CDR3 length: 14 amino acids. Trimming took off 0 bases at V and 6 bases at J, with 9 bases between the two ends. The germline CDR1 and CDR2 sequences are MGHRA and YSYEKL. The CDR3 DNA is TGCGCCAGCAGCCAAGACAGGGTGAGCAATGAGCAGTTCTTC. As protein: CASSQDRVSNEQFF.

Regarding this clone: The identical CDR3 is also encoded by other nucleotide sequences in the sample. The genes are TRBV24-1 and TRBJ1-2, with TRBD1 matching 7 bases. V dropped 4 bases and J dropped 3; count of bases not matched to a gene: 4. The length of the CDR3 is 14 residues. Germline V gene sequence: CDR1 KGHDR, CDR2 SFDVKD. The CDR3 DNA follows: TGTGCCACCAGTGACCCTGACAGGGACTATGGCTACACCTTC. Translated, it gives CATSDPDRDYGYTF.

In nucleotides, the CDR3 is TGCAGTGCCAGTCGGGTCGGGGAGCTGTTTTTT. It codes for CSASRVGELFF. The chain couples TRBV20-1 to TRBJ2-2; D remains ambiguous. This CDR3 has 11 amino acids. Germline-derived CDR1 and CDR2 are DFQATT and SNEGSKA (reference sequence). V was clipped by 6 bases and J by 7 bases, with 9 bases between them.

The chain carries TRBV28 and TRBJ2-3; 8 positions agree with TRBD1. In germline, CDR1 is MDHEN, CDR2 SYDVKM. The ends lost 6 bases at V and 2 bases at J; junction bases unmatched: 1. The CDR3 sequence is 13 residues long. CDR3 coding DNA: TGTGCCAGCAGGACAGGGGCCACAGATACGCAGTATTTT. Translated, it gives CASRTGATDTQYF.

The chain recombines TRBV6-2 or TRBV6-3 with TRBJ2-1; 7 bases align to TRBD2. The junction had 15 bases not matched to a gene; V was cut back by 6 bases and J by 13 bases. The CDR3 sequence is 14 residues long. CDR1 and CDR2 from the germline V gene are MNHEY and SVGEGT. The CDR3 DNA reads TGTGCCAGCAGCAATACCATCAGCCCGGGACTACAGTTCTTC. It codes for CASSNTISPGLQFF.

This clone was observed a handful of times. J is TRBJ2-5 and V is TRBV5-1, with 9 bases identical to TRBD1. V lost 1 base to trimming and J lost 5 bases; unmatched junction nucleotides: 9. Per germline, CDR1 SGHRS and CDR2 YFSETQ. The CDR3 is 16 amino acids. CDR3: CASSLTGTGLPETQYF. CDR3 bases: TGCGCCAGCAGCTTGACAGGGACAGGGCTTCCCGAGACCCAGTACTTC.

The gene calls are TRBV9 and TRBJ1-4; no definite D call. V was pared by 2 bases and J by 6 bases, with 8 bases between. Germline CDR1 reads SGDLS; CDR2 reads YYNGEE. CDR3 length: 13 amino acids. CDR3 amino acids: CASSVDSDEKLFF. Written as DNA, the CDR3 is TGTGCCAGCAGCGTTGACTCGGATGAAAAACTGTTTTTT.

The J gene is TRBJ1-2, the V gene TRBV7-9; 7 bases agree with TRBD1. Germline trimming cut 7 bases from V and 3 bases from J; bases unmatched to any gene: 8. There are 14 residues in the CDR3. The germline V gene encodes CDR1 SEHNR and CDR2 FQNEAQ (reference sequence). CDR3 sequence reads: CASNTAGTDYGYTF. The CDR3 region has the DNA TGTGCCAGCAATACCGCCGGGACAGACTATGGCTACACCTTC.

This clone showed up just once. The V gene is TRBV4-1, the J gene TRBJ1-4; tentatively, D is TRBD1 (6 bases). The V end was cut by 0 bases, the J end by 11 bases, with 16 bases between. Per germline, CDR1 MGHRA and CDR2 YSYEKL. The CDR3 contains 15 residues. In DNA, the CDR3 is TGCGCCAGCAGCCAAGATAGGGCGATAAGGGGGAAACTGTTTTTT. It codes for CASSQDRAIRGKLFF.

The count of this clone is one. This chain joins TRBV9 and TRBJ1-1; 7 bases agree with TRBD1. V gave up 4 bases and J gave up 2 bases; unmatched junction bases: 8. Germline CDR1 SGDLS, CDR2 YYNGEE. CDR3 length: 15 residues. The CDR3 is CASSPQTGANTEAFF. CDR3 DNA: TGTGCCAGCAGCCCACAAACAGGGGCAAACACTGAAGCTTTCTTT.

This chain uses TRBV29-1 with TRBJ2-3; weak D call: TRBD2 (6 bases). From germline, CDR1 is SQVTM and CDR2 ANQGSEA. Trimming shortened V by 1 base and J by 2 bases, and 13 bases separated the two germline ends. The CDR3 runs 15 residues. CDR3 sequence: CSVEVYASATDTQYF. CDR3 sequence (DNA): TGCAGCGTTGAAGTGTACGCTAGCGCCACAGATACGCAGTATTTT.

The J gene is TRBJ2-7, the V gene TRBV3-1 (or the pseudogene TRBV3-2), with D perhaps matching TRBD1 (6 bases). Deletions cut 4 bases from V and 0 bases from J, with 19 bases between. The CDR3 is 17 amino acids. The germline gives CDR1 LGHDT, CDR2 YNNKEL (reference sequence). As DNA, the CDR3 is TGTGCCAGCAGCCTGAAGGGGACATTAGTCAGCTCCTACGAGCAGTACTTC. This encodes CASSLKGTLVSSYEQYF.

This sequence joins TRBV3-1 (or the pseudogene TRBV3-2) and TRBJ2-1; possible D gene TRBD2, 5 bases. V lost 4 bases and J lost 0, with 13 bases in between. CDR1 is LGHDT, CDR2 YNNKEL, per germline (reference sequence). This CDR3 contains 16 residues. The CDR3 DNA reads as TGTGCCAGCAGCCCCCAGTGGAGGATCTCCTACAATGAGCAGTTCTTC. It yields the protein CASSPQWRISYNEQFF.

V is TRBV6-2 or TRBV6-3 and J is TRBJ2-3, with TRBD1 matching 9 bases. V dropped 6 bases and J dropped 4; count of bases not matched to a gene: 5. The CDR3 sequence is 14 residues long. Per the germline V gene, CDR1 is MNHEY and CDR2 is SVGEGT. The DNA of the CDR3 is TGTGCCAGCAGCAAGCGACAGGGGGCAGATACGCAGTATTTT. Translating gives CASSKRQGADTQYF.

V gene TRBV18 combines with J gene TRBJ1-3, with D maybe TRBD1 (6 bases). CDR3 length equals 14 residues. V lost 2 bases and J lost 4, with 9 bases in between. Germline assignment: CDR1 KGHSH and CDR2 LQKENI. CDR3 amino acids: CASSPTQGGNTIYF. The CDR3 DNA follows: TGTGCCAGCTCACCAACACAGGGCGGAAACACCATATATTTT.

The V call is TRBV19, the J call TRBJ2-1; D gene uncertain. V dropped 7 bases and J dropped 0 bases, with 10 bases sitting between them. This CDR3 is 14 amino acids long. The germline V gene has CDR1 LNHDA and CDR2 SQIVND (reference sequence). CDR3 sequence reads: CASTAVLSYNEQFF. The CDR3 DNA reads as TGTGCCAGTACCGCGGTTCTCTCCTACAATGAGCAGTTCTTC.

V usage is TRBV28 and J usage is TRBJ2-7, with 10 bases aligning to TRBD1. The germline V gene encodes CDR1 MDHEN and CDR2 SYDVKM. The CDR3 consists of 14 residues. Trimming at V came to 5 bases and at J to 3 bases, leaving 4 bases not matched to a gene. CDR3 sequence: CASSTWDRGYEQYV. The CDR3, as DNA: TGTGCCAGCAGTACCTGGGACAGGGGCTACGAGCAGTACGTC.

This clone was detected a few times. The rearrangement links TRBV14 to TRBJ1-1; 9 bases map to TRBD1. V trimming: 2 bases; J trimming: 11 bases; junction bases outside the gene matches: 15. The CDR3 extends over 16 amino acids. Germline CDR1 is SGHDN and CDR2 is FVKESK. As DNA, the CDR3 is TGTGCCAGCAGCCAACTCCCACAGGGGGCTTACGATCCCGCTTTCTTT. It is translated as CASSQLPQGAYDPAFF.

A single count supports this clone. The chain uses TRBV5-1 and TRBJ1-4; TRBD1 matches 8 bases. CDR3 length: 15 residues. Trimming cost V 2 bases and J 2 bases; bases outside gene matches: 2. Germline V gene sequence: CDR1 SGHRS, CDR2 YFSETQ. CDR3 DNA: TGCGCCAGCAGCTTATCAGGGGGCACTAATGAAAAACTGTTTTTT. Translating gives CASSLSGGTNEKLFF.

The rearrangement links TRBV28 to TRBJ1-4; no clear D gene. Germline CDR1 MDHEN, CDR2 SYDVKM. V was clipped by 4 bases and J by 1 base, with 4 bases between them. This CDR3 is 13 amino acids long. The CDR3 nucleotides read TGTGCCAGCAGTTACATAACTAATGAAAAACTGTTTTTT. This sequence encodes CASSYITNEKLFF.

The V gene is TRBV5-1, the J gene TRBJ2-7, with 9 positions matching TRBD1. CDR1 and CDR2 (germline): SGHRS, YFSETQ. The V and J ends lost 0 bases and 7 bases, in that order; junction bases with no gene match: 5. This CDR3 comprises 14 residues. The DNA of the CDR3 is TGCGCCAGCAGCTTGGTACAGGGGGCTTGGGAGCAGTACTTC. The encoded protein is CASSLVQGAWEQYF.

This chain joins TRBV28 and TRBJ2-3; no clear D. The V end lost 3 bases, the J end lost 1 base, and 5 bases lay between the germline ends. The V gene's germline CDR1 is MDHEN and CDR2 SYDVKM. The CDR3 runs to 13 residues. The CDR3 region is CASSFPGTDTQYF. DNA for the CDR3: TGTGCCAGCAGTTTCCCAGGCACAGATACGCAGTATTTT. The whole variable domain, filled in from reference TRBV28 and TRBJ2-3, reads DVKVTQSSRYLVKRTGEKVFLECVQDMDHENMFWYRQDPGLGLRLIYFSYDVKMKEKGDIPEGYSVSREKKERFSLILESASTNQTSMYLCASSFPGTDTQYFGPGTRLTVL.

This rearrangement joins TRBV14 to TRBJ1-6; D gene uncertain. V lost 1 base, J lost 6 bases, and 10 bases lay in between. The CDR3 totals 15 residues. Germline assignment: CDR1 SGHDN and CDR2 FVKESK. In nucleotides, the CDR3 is TGTGCCAGCAGCCAAGCTTGGGCGGGTAATTCACCCCTCCACTTT. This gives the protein CASSQAWAGNSPLHF.

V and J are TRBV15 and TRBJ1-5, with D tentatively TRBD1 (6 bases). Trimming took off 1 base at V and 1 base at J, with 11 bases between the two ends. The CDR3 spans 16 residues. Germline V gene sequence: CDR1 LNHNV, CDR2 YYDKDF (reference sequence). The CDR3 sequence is CATSRGVGGSNQPQHF. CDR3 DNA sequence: TGTGCCACCAGCAGAGGTGTTGGGGGCAGCAATCAGCCCCAGCATTTT.

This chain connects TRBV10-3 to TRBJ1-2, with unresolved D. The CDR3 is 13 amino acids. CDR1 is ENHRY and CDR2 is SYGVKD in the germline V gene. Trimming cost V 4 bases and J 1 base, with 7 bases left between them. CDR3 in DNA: TGTGCCATCAGTGTTGAGGGTAACTATGGCTACACCTTC. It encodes CAISVEGNYGYTF.

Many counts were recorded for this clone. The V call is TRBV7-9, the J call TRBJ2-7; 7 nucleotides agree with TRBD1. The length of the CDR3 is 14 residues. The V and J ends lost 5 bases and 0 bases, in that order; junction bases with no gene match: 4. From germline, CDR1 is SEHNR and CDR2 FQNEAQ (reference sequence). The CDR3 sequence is CASSPTGISYEQYF. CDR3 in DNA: TGTGCCAGCAGCCCGACAGGGATCTCCTACGAGCAGTACTTC.

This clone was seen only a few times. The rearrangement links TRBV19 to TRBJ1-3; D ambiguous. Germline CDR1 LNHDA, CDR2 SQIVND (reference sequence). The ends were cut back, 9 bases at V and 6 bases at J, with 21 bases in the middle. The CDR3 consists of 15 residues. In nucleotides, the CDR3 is TGTGCCAGCCTTTCCCACGAGACTACTCCAAACACCATATATTTT. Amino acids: CASLSHETTPNTIYF.